This T cell receptor (beta chain) was found in a study of CD8 T cells in ankylosing spondylitis (dated by TCRdb to 2015 to 2018). For the wider study: The study profiled T cell receptor beta repertoires in healthy donors and ankylosing spondylitis patients to find disease-linked TCR variants. Samples of peripheral blood were taken, and for ankylosing spondylitis patients, synovial fluid was collected as well. The full study cohort comprised some 27 ankylosing spondylitis patients and some 100 healthy donors. Results the study describes overall, beyond this receptor: Blood from ankylosing spondylitis patients appeared to be characterized by a TCR beta motif made up of 8 or 9 highly homologous amino acid variants. The disease-linked clones were reported as significantly enriched in matched synovial fluid samples from ankylosing spondylitis patients. Some TCR beta motif variants had previously been reported in synovial fluid and blood of reactive arthritis patients, which suggested common disease-initiation mechanisms. The disease-linked clones showed a CD8+ phenotype and occurred at relatively low frequencies in peripheral blood.

Ends trimmed: V by 4 bases, J by 2 bases; bases unmatched to a gene: 3. The CDR3 spans 13 residues, from the cysteine through the phenylalanine. The entry retains the CDR3 DNA only, 39 bases that are in frame from base 1. The germline V gene provides CDR1 SQVTM and CDR2 ANQGSEA. Sequencing instrument: Illumina HiSeq 2500. TCR beta libraries were prepared by quantitative 5'-RACE with molecular barcodes. Per the authors' processing: To identify disease-linked TCR variants, a new computational method was used, one built on a probabilistic model of VDJ rearrangement. TCRdb cleaned the public reads at Q25 with fastp, built clones with MiXCR and kept in-frame beta chains. Entries that share a CDR3 protein sequence are merged under the most common genes and DNA. What appears here as the V and J calls and clone size reflects TCRdb's work, not the paper's. The sample table shows about 330,000 distinct CDR3 sequences, and roughly 8% are seen once. Just over 14% of the sample is in the top ten clones.

This clonotype was seen at least ten times. Its antigen is unknown. Per-base qualities were not stored, and no clone one base away is much larger. The sequenced material came from blood, either unsorted or a sorted T cell fraction (not recorded which). The receptor was isolated from a male donor with ankylosing spondylitis. The chain was built from TRBV29-1 and TRBJ2-7; 9 of the junction bases match TRBD1. The CDR3 loop reads CSVGRTGAYEQYF. The sequence in DNA is TGCAGCGTTGGGCGGACAGGGGCCTACGAGCAGTACTTC.